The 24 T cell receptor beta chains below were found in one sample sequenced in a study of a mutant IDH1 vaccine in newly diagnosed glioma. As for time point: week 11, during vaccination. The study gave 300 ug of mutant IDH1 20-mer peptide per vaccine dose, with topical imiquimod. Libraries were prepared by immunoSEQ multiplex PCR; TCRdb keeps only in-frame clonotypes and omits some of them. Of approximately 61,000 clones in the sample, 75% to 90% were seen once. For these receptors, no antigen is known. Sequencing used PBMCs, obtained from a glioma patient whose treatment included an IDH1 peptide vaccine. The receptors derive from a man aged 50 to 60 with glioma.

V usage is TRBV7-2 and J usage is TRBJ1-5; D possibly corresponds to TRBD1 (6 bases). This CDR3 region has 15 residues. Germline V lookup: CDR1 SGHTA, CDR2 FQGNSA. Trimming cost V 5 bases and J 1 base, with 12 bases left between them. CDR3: CASSGGPMSNQPQHF. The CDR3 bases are TGTGCCAGCAGCGGGGGGCCCATGAGCAATCAGCCCCAGCATTTT.

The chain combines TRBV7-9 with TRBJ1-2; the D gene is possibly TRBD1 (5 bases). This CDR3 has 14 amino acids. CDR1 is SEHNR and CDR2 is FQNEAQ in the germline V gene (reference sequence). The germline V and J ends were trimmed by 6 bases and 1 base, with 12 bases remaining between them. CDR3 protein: CASSTTGVNYGYTF. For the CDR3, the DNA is TGTGCCAGCAGTACCACAGGCGTTAACTATGGCTACACCTTC.

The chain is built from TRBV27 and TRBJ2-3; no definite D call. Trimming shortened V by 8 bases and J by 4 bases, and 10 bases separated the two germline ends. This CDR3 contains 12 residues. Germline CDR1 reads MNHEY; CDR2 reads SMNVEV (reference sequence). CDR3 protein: CASRGWADTQYF. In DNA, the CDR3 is TGTGCCAGCCGTGGTTGGGCAGATACGCAGTATTTT.

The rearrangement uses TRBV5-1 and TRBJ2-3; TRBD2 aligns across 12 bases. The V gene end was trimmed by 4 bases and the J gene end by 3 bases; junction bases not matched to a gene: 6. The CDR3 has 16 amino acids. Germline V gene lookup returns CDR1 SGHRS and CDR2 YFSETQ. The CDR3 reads CASSPWTSGITDTQYF. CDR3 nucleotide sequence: TGCGCCAGCAGCCCCTGGACTAGCGGGATAACAGATACGCAGTATTTT.

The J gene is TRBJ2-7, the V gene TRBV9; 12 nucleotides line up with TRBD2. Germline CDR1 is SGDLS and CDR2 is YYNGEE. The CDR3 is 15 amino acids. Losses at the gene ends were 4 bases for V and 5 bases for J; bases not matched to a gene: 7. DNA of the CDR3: TGTGCCAGCAGCAACGGGACTAGCGGGTTTCACGAGCAGTACTTC. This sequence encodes CASSNGTSGFHEQYF.

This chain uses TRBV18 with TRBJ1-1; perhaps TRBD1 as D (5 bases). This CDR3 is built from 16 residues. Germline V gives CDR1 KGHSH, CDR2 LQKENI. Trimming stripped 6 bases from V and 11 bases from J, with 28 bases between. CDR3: CASSDATGGKASLAFF. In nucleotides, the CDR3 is TGTGCCAGCTCCGATGCGACGGGGGGGAAGGCTTCTCTCGCTTTCTTT.

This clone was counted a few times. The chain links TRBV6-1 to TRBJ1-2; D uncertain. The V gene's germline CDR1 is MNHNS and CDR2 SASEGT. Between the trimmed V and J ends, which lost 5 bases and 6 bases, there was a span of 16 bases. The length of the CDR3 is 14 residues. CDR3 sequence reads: CASSKMTSDDGYTF. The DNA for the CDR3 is TGTGCCAGCAGTAAAATGACGTCGGATGATGGCTACACCTTC.

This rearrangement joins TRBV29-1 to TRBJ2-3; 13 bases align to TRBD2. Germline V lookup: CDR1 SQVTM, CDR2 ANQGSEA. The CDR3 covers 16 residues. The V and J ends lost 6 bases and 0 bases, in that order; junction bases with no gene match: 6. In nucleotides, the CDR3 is TGCAGCGTGCTACTAGCGGGAGGGGGGAGCACAGATACGCAGTATTTT. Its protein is CSVLLAGGGSTDTQYF.

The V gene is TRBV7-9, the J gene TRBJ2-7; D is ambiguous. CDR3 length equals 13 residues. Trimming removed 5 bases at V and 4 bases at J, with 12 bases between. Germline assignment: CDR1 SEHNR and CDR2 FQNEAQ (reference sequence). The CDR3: CASSRQNGYEQYF. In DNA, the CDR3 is TGTGCCAGCAGCCGACAAAACGGTTACGAGCAGTACTTC. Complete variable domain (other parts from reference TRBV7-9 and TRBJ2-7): DTGVSQNPRHKITKRGQNVTFRCDPISEHNRLYWYRQTLGQGPEFLTYFQNEAQLEKSRLLSDRFSAERPKGSFSTLEIQRTEQGDSAMYLCASSRQNGYEQYFGPGTRLTVT.

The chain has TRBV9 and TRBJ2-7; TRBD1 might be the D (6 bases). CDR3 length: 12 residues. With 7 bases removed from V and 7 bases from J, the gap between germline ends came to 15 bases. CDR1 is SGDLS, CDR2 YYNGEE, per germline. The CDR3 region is CASGGGWGEQYF. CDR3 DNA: TGTGCCAGCGGGGGCGGATGGGGAGAGCAGTACTTC. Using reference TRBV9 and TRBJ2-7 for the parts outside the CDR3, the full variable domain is DSGVTQTPKHLITATGQRVTLRCSPRSGDLSVYWYQQSLDQGLQFLIQYYNGEERAKGNILERFSAQQFPDLHSELNLSSLELGDSALYFCASGGGWGEQYFGPGTRLTVT.

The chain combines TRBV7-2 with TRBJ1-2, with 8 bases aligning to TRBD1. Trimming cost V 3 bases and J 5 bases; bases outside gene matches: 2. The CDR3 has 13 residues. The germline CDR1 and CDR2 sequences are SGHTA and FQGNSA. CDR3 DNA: TGTGCCAGCAGCTTGGGACAGGAGTATGGCTACACCTTC. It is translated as CASSLGQEYGYTF.

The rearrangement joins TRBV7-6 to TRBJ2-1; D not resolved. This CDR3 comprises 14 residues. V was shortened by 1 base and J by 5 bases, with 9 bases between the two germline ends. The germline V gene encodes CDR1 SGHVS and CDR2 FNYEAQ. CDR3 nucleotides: TGTGCCAGCAGCTTAGGGTCCAGAAACAATGAGCAGTTCTTC. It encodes CASSLGSRNNEQFF.

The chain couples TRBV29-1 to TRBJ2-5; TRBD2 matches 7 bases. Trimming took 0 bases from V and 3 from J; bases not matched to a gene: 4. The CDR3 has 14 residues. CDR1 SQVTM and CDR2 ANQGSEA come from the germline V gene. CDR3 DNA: TGCAGCGTTGAAGAGGGCGGGAGAGAAGAGACCCAGTACTTC. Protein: CSVEEGGREETQYF.

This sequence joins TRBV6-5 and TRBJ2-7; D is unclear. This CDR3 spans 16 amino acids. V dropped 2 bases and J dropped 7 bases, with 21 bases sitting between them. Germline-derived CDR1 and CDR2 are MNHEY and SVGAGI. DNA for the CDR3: TGTGCCAGCAGTTACAGTGGCTCCTCCGGGTTATTGGAGCAGTACTTC. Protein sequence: CASSYSGSSGLLEQYF.

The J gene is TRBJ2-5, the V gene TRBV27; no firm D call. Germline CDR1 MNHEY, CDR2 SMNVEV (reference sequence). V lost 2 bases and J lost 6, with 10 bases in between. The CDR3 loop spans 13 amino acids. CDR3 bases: TGTGCCAGCAGTTTAGAGAGGCTCCAGACCCAGTACTTC. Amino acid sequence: CASSLERLQTQYF.

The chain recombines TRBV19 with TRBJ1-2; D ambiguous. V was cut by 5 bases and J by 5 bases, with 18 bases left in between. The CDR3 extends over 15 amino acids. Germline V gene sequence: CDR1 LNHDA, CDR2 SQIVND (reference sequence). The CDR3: CASSGWRIDTYGYTF. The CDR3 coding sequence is TGTGCCAGTAGTGGTTGGCGGATCGACACATATGGCTACACCTTC.

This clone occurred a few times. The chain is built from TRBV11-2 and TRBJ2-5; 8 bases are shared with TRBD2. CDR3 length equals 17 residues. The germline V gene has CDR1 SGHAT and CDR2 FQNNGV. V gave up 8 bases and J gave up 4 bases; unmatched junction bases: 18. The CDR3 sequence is CASSLGLGLLHRETQYF. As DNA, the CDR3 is TGTGCCAGCTCTCTGGGACTAGGACTTTTGCACCGAGAGACCCAGTACTTC.

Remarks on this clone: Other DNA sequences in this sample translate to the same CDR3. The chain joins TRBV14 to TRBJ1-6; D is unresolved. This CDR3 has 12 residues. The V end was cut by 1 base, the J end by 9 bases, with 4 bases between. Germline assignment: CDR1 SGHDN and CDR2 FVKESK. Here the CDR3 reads CASSQGSSPLHF. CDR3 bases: TGTGCCAGCAGCCAAGGCTCTTCACCCCTCCACTTT.

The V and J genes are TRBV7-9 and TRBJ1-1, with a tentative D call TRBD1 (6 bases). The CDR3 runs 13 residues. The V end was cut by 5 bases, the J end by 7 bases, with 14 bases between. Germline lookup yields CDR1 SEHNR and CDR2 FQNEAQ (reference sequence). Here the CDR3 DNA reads TGTGCCAGCAGCCCAAGGGCGGACAGTGAAGCTTTCTTT. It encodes CASSPRADSEAFF.

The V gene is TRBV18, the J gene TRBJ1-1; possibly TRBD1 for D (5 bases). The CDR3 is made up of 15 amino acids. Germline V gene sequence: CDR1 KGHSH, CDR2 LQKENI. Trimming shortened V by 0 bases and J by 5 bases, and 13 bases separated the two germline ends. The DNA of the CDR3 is TGTGCCAGCTCACCACCGGCCGGGGCTCCAACTGAAGCTTTCTTT. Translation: CASSPPAGAPTEAFF.

The CDR3 reads CSVENRPSGNTIYF. The DNA for the CDR3 is TGCAGCGTTGAAAATCGACCGTCTGGAAACACCATATATTTT. This chain links TRBV29-1 with TRBJ1-3; D unclear. Per germline, CDR1 SQVTM and CDR2 ANQGSEA. V lost 2 bases to trimming and J lost 1 base, with 9 bases between them. The CDR3 is made up of 14 amino acids.

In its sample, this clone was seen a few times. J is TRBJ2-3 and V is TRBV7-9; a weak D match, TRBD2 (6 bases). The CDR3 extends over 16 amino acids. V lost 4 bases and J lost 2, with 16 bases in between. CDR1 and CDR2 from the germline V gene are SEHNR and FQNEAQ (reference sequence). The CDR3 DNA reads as TGTGCCAGCAGCTCCCCCGGGGGTTTATTCACAGATACGCAGTATTTT. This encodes CASSSPGGLFTDTQYF.

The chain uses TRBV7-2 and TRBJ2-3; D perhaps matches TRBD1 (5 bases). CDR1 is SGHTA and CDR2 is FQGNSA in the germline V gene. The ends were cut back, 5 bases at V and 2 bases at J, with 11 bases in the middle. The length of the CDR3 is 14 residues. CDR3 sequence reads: CASSPRQITDTQYF. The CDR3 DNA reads TGTGCCAGCAGCCCCCGACAGATCACAGATACGCAGTATTTT.

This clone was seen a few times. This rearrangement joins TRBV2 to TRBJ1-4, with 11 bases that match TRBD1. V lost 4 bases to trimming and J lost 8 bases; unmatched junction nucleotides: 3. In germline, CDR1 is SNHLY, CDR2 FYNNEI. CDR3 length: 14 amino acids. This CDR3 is CASSVGTGGEKLFF. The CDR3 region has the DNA TGTGCCAGCAGTGTTGGGACAGGGGGAGAAAAACTGTTTTTT.